One and the same sample provided the 29 T cell receptor beta chains below, sequenced in a study of blood T cell repertoires in COVID-19. Here immunoSEQ multiplex PCR was the method, and the copy in TCRdb shows in-frame clones only, minus some. The sample holds tens of thousands of clones, around 82% seen once. Sample: peripheral blood. These receptors originate from a human donor in a cohort sampled during active COVID-19.

The chain links TRBV5-4 to TRBJ2-5, with 10 positions matching TRBD1. Trimming removed 3 bases from V and 4 bases from J; junction bases left unmatched: 9. The CDR3 length is 16 residues. CDR1 SGHNT and CDR2 YYREEE come from the germline V gene (reference sequence). The CDR3 is CASSYGQGVRGETQYF. DNA of the CDR3: TGTGCCAGCAGCTATGGACAGGGGGTAAGAGGAGAGACCCAGTACTTC. Based on the CDR3 plus reference TRBV5-4 and TRBJ2-5, the full variable domain is ETGVTQSPTHLIKTRGQQVTLRCSSQSGHNTVSWYQQALGQGPQFIFQYYREEENGRGNFPPRFSGLQFPNYSSELNVNALELDDSALYLCASSYGQGVRGETQYFGPGTRLLVL.

The J gene is TRBJ2-7, the V gene TRBV4-2, with D possibly matching TRBD2 (6 bases). This CDR3 has 14 residues. The V end lost 0 bases, the J end lost 4 bases, and 10 bases lay between the germline ends. Germline CDR1 is LGHNA and CDR2 is YNFKEQ. The chain's CDR3 is CASSQDGTAYEQYF. CDR3 bases: TGTGCCAGCAGCCAAGATGGGACTGCATACGAGCAGTACTTC.

As concerns this clone: The sample has other DNA sequences that encode this CDR3 too. The rearrangement joins TRBV13 to TRBJ2-1; 10 bases fit TRBD2. The CDR3 extends over 16 amino acids. V dropped 3 bases and J dropped 2; count of bases not matched to a gene: 4. Per germline, CDR1 PRHDT and CDR2 FYEKMQ (reference sequence). CDR3 bases: TGTGCCAGCAGCTTGCCTACTAGCGGGGCCTACAATGAGCAGTTCTTC. Its translation: CASSLPTSGAYNEQFF.

The rearrangement uses TRBV6-2 or TRBV6-3 and TRBJ2-7; D possibly corresponds to TRBD1 (5 bases). The germline gives CDR1 MNHEY, CDR2 SVGEGT. V dropped 2 bases and J dropped 6 bases, with 11 bases sitting between them. The CDR3 has 13 amino acids. DNA of the CDR3: TGTGCCAGCAGTTACGTTCAGGGCGGCGAGCAGTACTTC. Translation: CASSYVQGGEQYF.

The chain couples TRBV11-2 to TRBJ2-7; TRBD1 agrees at 9 bases. Germline V lookup: CDR1 SGHAT, CDR2 FQNNGV. This CDR3 is built from 17 residues. The J segment lost 3 bases and the V segment lost 0 bases, leaving 9 bases of the junction unmatched. CDR3 sequence reads: CASSLDGGTGFYYEQYF. As DNA, the CDR3 is TGTGCCAGCAGCTTAGATGGGGGGACAGGGTTCTACTACGAGCAGTACTTC.

This chain connects TRBV11-3 to TRBJ1-3, with 9 bases lining up with TRBD1. The ends lost 5 bases at V and 0 bases at J; junction bases unmatched: 14. Germline loops: CDR1 SGHNT, CDR2 YENEEA. This CDR3 spans 19 amino acids. The chain's CDR3 is CASSPLPGTGFGSGNTIYF. For the CDR3, the DNA is TGTGCCAGCAGCCCGCTACCCGGGACAGGGTTCGGCTCTGGAAACACCATATATTTT.

This clone was detected only a few times. The chain uses TRBV19 and TRBJ1-5; D may be TRBD1 (5 bases). The V gene lost 8 bases and the J gene lost 2 bases, with 13 bases spanning the gap. Germline V gene lookup returns CDR1 LNHDA and CDR2 SQIVND (reference sequence). The CDR3 totals 14 residues. The DNA for the CDR3 is TGTGCCAGTGACCAGGGAGGCGGCAATCAGCCCCAGCATTTT. Translating gives CASDQGGGNQPQHF.

The rearrangement links TRBV19 to TRBJ2-7, with TRBD1 identical over 9 bases. Germline-derived CDR1 and CDR2 are LNHDA and SQIVND (reference sequence). With 11 bases clipped from V and 2 bases from J, the junction kept 10 bases outside the gene matches. This CDR3 has 14 residues. CDR3 residues: CASSPRDRAYEQYF. CDR3 DNA sequence: TGTGCCTCCTCACCCCGGGACAGGGCCTACGAGCAGTACTTC.

This clone was observed many times. This chain uses TRBV19 with TRBJ2-7, with a weak D call TRBD2 (5 bases). The V end lost 3 bases, the J end lost 3 bases, and 9 bases lay between the germline ends. CDR3 length: 13 amino acids. Germline assignment: CDR1 LNHDA and CDR2 SQIVND (reference sequence). The CDR3 is CASSIGRVYEQYF. The CDR3 bases are TGTGCCAGTAGTATCGGGCGGGTCTACGAGCAGTACTTC.

This chain joins TRBV28 and TRBJ2-2; 14 bases match TRBD2. V trimming: 3 bases; J trimming: 6 bases; junction bases outside the gene matches: 3. CDR1 is MDHEN, CDR2 SYDVKM, per germline. This CDR3 spans 16 amino acids. In DNA, the CDR3 is TGTGCCAGCAGTTTCGGGACTAGCGGGAGACCCGGGGAGCTGTTTTTT. Amino acids: CASSFGTSGRPGELFF.

The chain combines TRBV11-2 with TRBJ2-7; TRBD1 agrees at 8 bases. Germline loops: CDR1 SGHAT, CDR2 FQNNGV. The CDR3 totals 13 residues. After removal of 5 bases from V and 3 bases from J, the junction contained 3 bases not matched to a gene. CDR3 nucleotides: TGTGCCAGCAGCAAGACAGGGGTCTACGAGCAGTACTTC. The encoded protein is CASSKTGVYEQYF.

This clone was recorded only once. This chain connects TRBV7-9 to TRBJ2-7; D may be TRBD1 (7 bases). Per the germline V gene, CDR1 is SEHNR and CDR2 is FQNEAQ (reference sequence). V was shortened by 8 bases and J by 0 bases, with 14 bases between the two germline ends. The CDR3 runs to 14 residues. The CDR3 spells CASEAGGSSYEQYF. Written as DNA, the CDR3 is TGTGCCAGCGAAGCAGGGGGGAGCTCCTACGAGCAGTACTTC.

This sequence joins TRBV28 and TRBJ1-4, with D perhaps TRBD1 (6 bases). Trimming took 4 bases from V and 4 from J, leaving 13 bases between them. Germline CDR1 is MDHEN and CDR2 is SYDVKM. CDR3 length: 15 residues. CDR3 sequence reads: CASSSGEGGNEKLFF. DNA for the CDR3: TGTGCCAGCAGTTCAGGGGAAGGCGGTAATGAAAAACTGTTTTTT. Full variable domain (missing parts from reference TRBV28 and TRBJ1-4): DVKVTQSSRYLVKRTGEKVFLECVQDMDHENMFWYRQDPGLGLRLIYFSYDVKMKEKGDIPEGYSVSREKKERFSLILESASTNQTSMYLCASSSGEGGNEKLFFGSGTQLSVL.

This clone was recorded once. This chain connects TRBV5-1 to TRBJ2-7; D gene uncertain. The CDR3 extends over 14 amino acids. V lost 4 bases and J lost 6, with 17 bases in between. CDR1 and CDR2 (germline): SGHRS, YFSETQ. The CDR3 loop reads CASSPVLSSAEQYF. The CDR3, as DNA: TGCGCCAGCAGCCCGGTTCTGTCCTCCGCCGAGCAGTACTTC.

The chain carries TRBV28 and TRBJ2-7; 13 bases fit TRBD2. The V and J ends lost 7 bases and 4 bases, in that order; junction bases with no gene match: 4. CDR1 is MDHEN, CDR2 SYDVKM, per germline. The CDR3 sequence is 14 residues long. CDR3 in DNA: TGTGCCAGCAACCCGGGACTAGCGGGGTACGAGCAGTACTTC. Its protein product is CASNPGLAGYEQYF.

The rearrangement links TRBV6-5 to TRBJ2-2; D may be TRBD1 (7 bases). V lost 8 bases to trimming and J lost 5 bases, with 15 bases between them. Germline values: CDR1 MNHEY, CDR2 SVGAGI. CDR3 length: 14 amino acids. CDR3 region: CASRGDSRTGELFF. CDR3 bases: TGTGCCAGCCGCGGGGACAGTAGGACCGGGGAGCTGTTTTTT.

This chain connects TRBV27 to TRBJ2-6; perhaps TRBD1 as D (5 bases). V dropped 5 bases and J dropped 3 bases, with 8 bases sitting between them. Germline V gene data show CDR1 as MNHEY and CDR2 as SMNVEV (reference sequence). The CDR3 has 14 amino acids. CDR3 sequence: CASSVRVGANVLTF. CDR3 nucleotides: TGTGCCAGCAGTGTCAGGGTTGGGGCCAACGTCCTGACTTTC.

This chain joins TRBV5-1 and TRBJ2-1; 12 bases match TRBD2. The V gene's germline CDR1 is SGHRS and CDR2 YFSETQ. Trimming cost V 5 bases and J 7 bases; bases outside gene matches: 16. This CDR3 comprises 18 residues. CDR3 bases: TGCGCCAGCAGAACGCTCGGGCTAGCGGGAGGGCCTAGAAATGAGCAGTTCTTC. Amino acid sequence: CASRTLGLAGGPRNEQFF.

The rearrangement uses TRBV18 and TRBJ2-7; possibly TRBD1 for D (6 bases). Germline V gene lookup returns CDR1 KGHSH and CDR2 LQKENI. V lost 5 bases, J lost 2 bases, and 10 bases lay in between. This CDR3 comprises 13 residues. CDR3 in amino acids: CASSSGQTYEQYF. The CDR3 DNA sequence: TGTGCCAGCTCATCAGGACAGACCTACGAGCAGTACTTC.

The chain uses TRBV19 and TRBJ1-1, with TRBD1 matching over 9 bases. V was clipped by 6 bases and J by 3 bases; unmatched bases: 2. From germline, CDR1 is LNHDA and CDR2 SQIVND (reference sequence). The CDR3 is 13 amino acids. DNA of the CDR3: TGTGCCAGTAGCCGGGACAGGGACACTGAAGCTTTCTTT. As protein: CASSRDRDTEAFF.

The chain combines TRBV14 with TRBJ2-7, with 9 positions matching TRBD2. CDR1 and CDR2 from the germline V gene are SGHDN and FVKESK. The CDR3 consists of 17 residues. J lost 2 bases, V lost 3 bases, and 11 bases had no gene match. The DNA for the CDR3 is TGTGCCAGCAGCCACTCCCGGAGCGGGAGGACGCCCTACGAGCAGTACTTC. Protein sequence: CASSHSRSGRTPYEQYF.

This chain links TRBV24-1 with TRBJ1-2; 12 bases map to TRBD1. Losses at the gene ends were 2 bases for V and 0 bases for J; bases not matched to a gene: 3. The germline V gene has CDR1 KGHDR and CDR2 SFDVKD. CDR3 size: 17 residues. CDR3 nucleotides: TGTGCCACCAGTGATTCGGGGACAGGGGGCGCTAACTATGGCTACACCTTC. Translating it yields CATSDSGTGGANYGYTF.

The chain recombines TRBV20-1 with TRBJ2-1; D unresolved. In germline, CDR1 is DFQATT, CDR2 SNEGSKA (reference sequence). Between the trimmed V and J ends, which lost 3 bases and 6 bases, there was a span of 12 bases. This CDR3 is 13 amino acids long. CDR3 protein: CSASGPSGNEQFF. Here the CDR3 DNA reads TGCAGTGCTAGTGGTCCGTCGGGCAATGAGCAGTTCTTC.

V and J are TRBV7-2 and TRBJ2-3; 9 bases line up with TRBD2. Germline V lookup: CDR1 SGHTA, CDR2 FQGNSA. The CDR3 sequence is 15 residues long. V lost 3 bases, J lost 2 bases, and 3 bases stayed unmatched. The CDR3 DNA is TGTGCCAGCAGCTTCAGCGGGAGGCCCACAGATACGCAGTATTTT. This gives the protein CASSFSGRPTDTQYF.

The rearrangement links TRBV3-1 (or the pseudogene TRBV3-2) to TRBJ1-4; D might be TRBD1 (5 bases). CDR1 is LGHDT, CDR2 YNNKEL, per germline (reference sequence). The CDR3 runs 14 residues. V shed 1 base and J shed 8 bases, with 11 bases lying between them. In nucleotides, the CDR3 is TGTGCCAGCAGCCAAGGCCGGGGGAGCGAAAAACTGTTTTTT. It translates to CASSQGRGSEKLFF.

The V gene is TRBV27, the J gene TRBJ2-3, with D maybe TRBD2 (6 bases). In germline, CDR1 is MNHEY, CDR2 SMNVEV (reference sequence). V dropped 3 bases and J dropped 6 bases, with 16 bases sitting between them. The CDR3 loop spans 15 amino acids. The DNA for the CDR3 is TGTGCCAGCAGTTTTTACGGGAGAGCCTCCGATACGCAGTATTTT. Amino acid sequence: CASSFYGRASDTQYF.

The sample holds one count of this clone. The chain recombines TRBV6-5 with TRBJ1-2; D call uncertain. Trimming shortened V by 0 bases and J by 4 bases, and 9 bases separated the two germline ends. Germline-derived CDR1 and CDR2 are MNHEY and SVGAGI. CDR3 length equals 14 residues. The CDR3 loop reads CASSYSTRSYGYTF. The CDR3 nucleotides read TGTGCCAGCAGTTACTCGACCAGGTCCTATGGCTACACCTTC.

This rearrangement joins TRBV6-2 or TRBV6-3 to TRBJ2-7, with TRBD2 matching 12 bases. The CDR3 spans 20 residues. Germline CDR1 and CDR2: MNHEY and SVGEGT. V gave up 1 base and J gave up 7 bases; unmatched junction bases: 20. CDR3 amino acids: CASSYYVGTSGRFSRVEQYF. CDR3 DNA sequence: TGTGCCAGCAGTTACTATGTCGGAACTAGCGGGAGGTTCTCGCGAGTGGAGCAGTACTTC.

The chain recombines TRBV6-5 with TRBJ1-1; D is possibly TRBD1 (6 bases). The CDR3 has 14 amino acids. Germline CDR1 reads MNHEY; CDR2 reads SVGAGI. Trimming left V 7 bases short and J 2 bases short, with 14 bases between. The CDR3 region has the DNA TGTGCCAGCACTCTTACAGGGTTAAACACTGAAGCTTTCTTT. Amino acid sequence: CASTLTGLNTEAFF.